This paragraph covers one T cell receptor beta chain sequence. Its antigen is not identified. The junction does not match germline at one end; this may be a read error. CDR1 and CDR2 from the germline V gene are LNHDA and SQIVND (reference sequence). CDR3 length equals 15 residues. These data originate in a study of post-analysis software for immune sequencing data. Study information: The disease courses covered relapsing-remitting, secondary progressive and progressive-relapsing multiple sclerosis.

Overall study results and limits: Multiple sclerosis patients had significantly lower normalized Chao1 diversity than controls. Patients used about 5 TRBV segments, including TRBV5-6, TRBV5-1 and TRBV20-1, more often than controls. F measure grouped same-batch samples tightly together.

cDNA libraries of TCR beta carried unique molecular identifiers. About 500,000 cDNA molecules were obtained per 1 to 10 million input T cells. TCRdb reanalysed the PCR reads using MiXCR and keeps one entry per CDR3 protein. This sample yields about 770,000 distinct CDR3 sequences, of which under 60% are seen a single time; roughly 4.4% belongs to the top ten. V is TRBV19 and J is TRBJ2-3, with 7 nucleotides matching TRBD2. The sequence was obtained from a girl aged 10 to 17 with multiple sclerosis. Sequencing used blood. This CDR3 reads CVSSIGGSLTDTQYF. The CDR3 DNA reads as TGTGTCAGTAGTATAGGCGGGAGCCTCACAGATACGCAGTATTTT.